The clone carrying this T cell receptor (beta chain) was detected a few times. Alongside blood RNA obtained from unsorted whole blood, germline DNA was also extracted. This specimen comes from a study of tumor-infiltrating lymphocytes in primary liver carcinoma. The wider study: Sequencing of the samples generated roughly 3.5 to 8 million productive TCRbeta reads, with similar yields across tissue types.

Germline values: CDR1 SNHLY, CDR2 FYNNEI. Trimming took off 7 bases at V and 2 bases at J, with 14 bases between the two ends. This CDR3 comprises 14 residues. From 500 ng of total RNA, TCR beta-specific cDNA was reverse-transcribed using a constant-region primer. Generation of the TCR beta libraries relied on three nested multiplex PCR rounds using slightly modified ARM-PCR. The first two PCR rounds used TRBV1-TRBV30 primers with a Cbeta primer, roughly 10 cycles each. TCRdb processed the multiplex PCR reads anew with MiXCR; each CDR3 protein has one entry. The sample contains 150,000 to 200,000 distinct CDR3 sequences, over 45% of which appear only once.

This TCR derives from a man aged 35-49 years with primary liver carcinoma and hepatitis B virus infection. Sequencing used peripheral blood. The chain carries TRBV2 and TRBJ2-5; weak D call: TRBD1 (5 bases). The CDR3 DNA sequence: TGTGCCAGCATTCCGACAGCTTATCAAGAGACCCAGTACTTC. Translating gives CASIPTAYQETQYF.